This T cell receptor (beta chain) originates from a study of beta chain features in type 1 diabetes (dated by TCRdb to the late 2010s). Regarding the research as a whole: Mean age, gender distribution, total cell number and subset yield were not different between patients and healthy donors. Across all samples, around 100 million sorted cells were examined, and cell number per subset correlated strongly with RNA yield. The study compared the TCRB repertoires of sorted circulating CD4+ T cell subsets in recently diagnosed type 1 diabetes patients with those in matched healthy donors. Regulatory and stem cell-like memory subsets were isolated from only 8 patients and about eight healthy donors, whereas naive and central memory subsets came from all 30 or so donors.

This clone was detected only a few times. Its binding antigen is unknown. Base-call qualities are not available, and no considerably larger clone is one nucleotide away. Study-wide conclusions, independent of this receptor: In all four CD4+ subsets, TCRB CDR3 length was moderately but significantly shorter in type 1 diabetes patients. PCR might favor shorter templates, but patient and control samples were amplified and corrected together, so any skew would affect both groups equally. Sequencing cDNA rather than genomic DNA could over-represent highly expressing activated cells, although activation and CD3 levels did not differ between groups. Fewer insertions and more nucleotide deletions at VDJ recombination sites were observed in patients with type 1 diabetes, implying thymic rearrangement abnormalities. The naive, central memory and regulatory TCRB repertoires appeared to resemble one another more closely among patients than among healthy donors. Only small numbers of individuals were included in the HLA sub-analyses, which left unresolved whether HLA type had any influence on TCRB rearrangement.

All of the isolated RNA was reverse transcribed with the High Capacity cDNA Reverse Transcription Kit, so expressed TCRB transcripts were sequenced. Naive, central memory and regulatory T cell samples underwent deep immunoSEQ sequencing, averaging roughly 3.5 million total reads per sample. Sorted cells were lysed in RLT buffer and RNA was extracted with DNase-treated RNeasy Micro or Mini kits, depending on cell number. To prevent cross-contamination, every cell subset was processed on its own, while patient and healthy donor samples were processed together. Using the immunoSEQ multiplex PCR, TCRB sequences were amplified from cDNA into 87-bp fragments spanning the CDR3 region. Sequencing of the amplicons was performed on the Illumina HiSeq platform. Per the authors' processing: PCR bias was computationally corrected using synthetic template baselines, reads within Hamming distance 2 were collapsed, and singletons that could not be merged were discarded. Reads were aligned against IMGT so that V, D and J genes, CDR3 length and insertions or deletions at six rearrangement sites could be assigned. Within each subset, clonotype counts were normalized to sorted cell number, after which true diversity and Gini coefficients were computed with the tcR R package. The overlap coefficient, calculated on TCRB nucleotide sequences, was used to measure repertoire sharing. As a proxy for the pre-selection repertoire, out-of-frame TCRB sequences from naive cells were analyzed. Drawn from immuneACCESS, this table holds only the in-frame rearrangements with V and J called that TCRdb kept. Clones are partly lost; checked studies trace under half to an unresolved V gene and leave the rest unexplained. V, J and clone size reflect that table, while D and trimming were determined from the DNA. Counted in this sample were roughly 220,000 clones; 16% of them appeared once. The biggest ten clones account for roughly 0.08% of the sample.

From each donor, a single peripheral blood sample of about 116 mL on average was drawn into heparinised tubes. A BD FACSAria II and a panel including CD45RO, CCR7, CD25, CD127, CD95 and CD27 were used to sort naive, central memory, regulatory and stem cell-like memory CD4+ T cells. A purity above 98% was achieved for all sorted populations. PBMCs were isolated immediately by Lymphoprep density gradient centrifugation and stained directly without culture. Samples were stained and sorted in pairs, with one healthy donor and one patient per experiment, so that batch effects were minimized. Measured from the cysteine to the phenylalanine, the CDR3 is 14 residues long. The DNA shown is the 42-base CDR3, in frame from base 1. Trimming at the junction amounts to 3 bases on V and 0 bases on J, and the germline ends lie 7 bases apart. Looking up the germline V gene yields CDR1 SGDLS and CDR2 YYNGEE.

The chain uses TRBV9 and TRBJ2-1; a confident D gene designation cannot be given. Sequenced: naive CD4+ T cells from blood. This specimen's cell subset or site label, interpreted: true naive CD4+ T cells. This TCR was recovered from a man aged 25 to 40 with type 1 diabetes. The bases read TGTGCCAGCAGCGCGGCGGCCTCCTACAATGAGCAGTTCTTC. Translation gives CASSAAASYNEQFF.